This T cell receptor (beta chain) was obtained from a study of OX40 agonist ivuxolimab in advanced cancers. Study overall: Intravenous ivuxolimab at 0.01 to 10 mg/kg was given to patients every 2 weeks.

Assay: immunoSEQ multiplex PCR; the TCRdb copy retains only in-frame clones and omits some. Of over 25,000 clones in the sample, 81% were seen once. This clone was recorded only once. Germline CDR1 LNHNV, CDR2 YYDKDF (reference sequence). This CDR3 has 15 residues. V was cut by 1 base and J by 2 bases, with 11 bases left in between. This chain joins TRBV15 and TRBJ2-5, with D maybe TRBD1 (5 bases). The starting material was CD4+ or CD8+ T cells sorted from blood, obtained in a trial of the OX40 agonist ivuxolimab. This clonotype was sampled from an adult with an advanced solid tumor such as melanoma, head and neck, liver or kidney cancer. The CDR3, as DNA: TGTGCCACCAGCAGAGCCAGGGCGGAGCAAGAGACCCAGTACTTC. It codes for CATSRARAEQETQYF. Full variable domain (missing parts from reference TRBV15 and TRBJ2-5): DAMVIQNPRYQVTQFGKPVTLSCSQTLNHNVMYWYQQKSSQAPKLLFHYYDKDFNNEADTPDNFQSRRPNTSFCFLDIRSPGLGDTAMYLCATSRARAEQETQYFGPGTRLLVL.